This is a list of T cell receptor beta chains from one sample in a study of molecular identifiers for immune sequencing clone quantification. Via MiXCR, TCRdb re-called the PCR reads, giving one row per CDR3 protein. This table has 400,000 to 600,000 distinct CDR3 sequences, 25% appearing once. Sequences were obtained from naive CD8+ T cells from blood, with Jurkat cell RNA spiked in. These TCRs come from a human donor in good health. Some libraries in this study had Jurkat cell RNA spiked in. Each CDR3 is given with its conserved first and last residue. A D gene is named only where the DNA matches it firmly. Rows may omit the clone size; those that give it use once, few, many or a size class.

>TRBD1|TRBJ2-5|.|TRBV4-1
TGCGCCAGCAGCCTGGGACAGCGCCAAGAGACCCAGTACTTC
CASSLGQRQETQYF
>TRBD2|TRBJ2-7|few|TRBV20-1
TGCAGTGCTAGAGAGGTAGCGGGGGGGAACTCCTACGAGCAGTACTTC
CSAREVAGGNSYEQYF
>.|TRBJ2-6|few|TRBV27
TGTGCCAGCATGCAAGGGTCTGGGGCCAACGTCCTGACTTTC
CASMQGSGANVLTF
>.|TRBJ2-7|.|TRBV6-5
TGTGCCAGCAGTTACGGGGTGGGTCGGGAGCAGTACTTC
CASSYGVGREQYF
>.|TRBJ2-5|.|TRBV7-9
TGTGCCAGCAGCTTGTCGACAGTCTTGGAGACCCAGTACTTC
CASSLSTVLETQYF
>TRBD1|TRBJ1-2|.|TRBV7-2
TGTGCCAGCAGCACAGGACAGGGGATCGGCATATATGGCTACACCTTC
CASSTGQGIGIYGYTF
>.|TRBJ1-1|many|TRBV12-3/TRBV12-4
TGTGCCAGCAGCTCGCCGGGTTTGACTGAAGCTTTCTTT
CASSSPGLTEAFF
>.|TRBJ2-3|many|TRBV30
TGTGCCTGTCAACTCGGTGATTCGCAGTATTTT
CACQLGDSQYF
>.|TRBJ2-7|few|TRBV5-4
TGTGCCAGCACCCCAGGAGGGGCGGACGAGCAGTACTTC
CASTPGGADEQYF
>.|TRBJ2-5|few|TRBV12-5
TGTGCTAGTGGTTTGGGGATGGGGATGGAGACCCAGTACTTC
CASGLGMGMETQYF
>.|TRBJ2-5|few|TRBV2
TGTGCCAACAGTGAAGCCCAGGAGCAGGAGACCCAGTACTTC
CANSEAQEQETQYF
>.|TRBJ1-3|.|TRBV18
TGTGCCAGCTCACCAAGACAGGCTCCCTCTGGAAACACCATATATTTT
CASSPRQAPSGNTIYF
>.|TRBJ2-1|few|TRBV30
TGTGCCTGGAGGGGGGCGAGCTCCTACAATGAGCAGTTCTTC
CAWRGASSYNEQFF
>.|TRBJ2-7|many|TRBV5-1
TGCGCCAGCAGCTTGGCCATTGGGTTCGGCGAGCAGTACTTC
CASSLAIGFGEQYF
>TRBD1|TRBJ1-1|few|TRBV30
TGTGCCTGGAGTGGCCCGACAGGGGGGTACACTGAAGCTTTCTTT
CAWSGPTGGYTEAFF
>.|TRBJ2-7|.|TRBV9
TGTGCCAGCAGCGCAGCGGCCGACAGCTCCTACGAGCAGTACTTC
CASSAAADSSYEQYF
>.|TRBJ1-2|many|TRBV20-1
TGCAGTGCTAGAGATCCTGTCGGGATCTATGGCTACACCTTC
CSARDPVGIYGYTF
>.|TRBJ2-2|few|TRBV6-5
TGTGCCAGCAGTTACTCTCCGTCTCTCCTCGGGGAGCTGTTTTTT
CASSYSPSLLGELFF
>TRBD2|TRBJ2-7|few|TRBV20-1
TGCAGTGCTAGAGAATTAGCGGGGGCCGCCTACGAGCAGTACTTC
CSARELAGAAYEQYF
>.|TRBJ1-1|few|TRBV12-3/TRBV12-4
TGTGCCAGCAAGGACGACTTGAACACTGAAGCTTTCTTT
CASKDDLNTEAFF
>.|TRBJ1-1|.|TRBV19
TGTGCCAGTAGTCCCTGGAGCAGTATCACTGAAGCTTTCTTT
CASSPWSSITEAFF
>TRBD2|TRBJ2-7|.|TRBV20-1
TGCAGTGCTAGAGATAGGCTAGCGGGGACCTACGAGCAGTACTTC
CSARDRLAGTYEQYF
>.|TRBJ1-1|.|TRBV12-3/TRBV12-4
TGTGCCAGCACCGAATCCCTCGGGGTCGGGGGGAACACTGAAGCTATCTTT
CASTESLGVGGNTEAIF
>.|TRBJ1-5|many|TRBV27
TGTGCCAGCAGTCCCACAGGGAACCAGCCCCAGCATTTT
CASSPTGNQPQHF
>.|TRBJ2-3|.|TRBV20-1
TGCAGTCCGTGGTCCTCTGGCACAGATACGCAGTATTTT
CSPWSSGTDTQYF
>TRBD1|TRBJ1-1|.|TRBV4-1
TGCGCCAGCAGTACACAGGGGGCGCGGAGCACTGAAGCTTTCTTT
CASSTQGARSTEAFF
>TRBD1|TRBJ2-2|few|TRBV6-2/TRBV6-3
TGTGCCAGCAGTTCGCCGGGACAGCGCATTGAGGGTGGTAACACCGGGGAGCTGTTTTTT
CASSSPGQRIEGGNTGELFF
>TRBD1|TRBJ2-7|few|TRBV4-1
TGCGCCAGCAGCCAGCTACAGGGGCTCGAGCAGTACTTC
CASSQLQGLEQYF
>TRBD1|TRBJ2-3|few|TRBV7-9
TGTGCCAGCAGCTTAGGGGCAGGGGGCAAAGATACGCAGTATTTT
CASSLGAGGKDTQYF
>.|TRBJ2-3|.|TRBV12-3/TRBV12-4
TGTGCCAGCAGTTTTAGCGGACCCGCAGATACGCAGTATTTT
CASSFSGPADTQYF